Sequencing of this T cell receptor beta chain was carried out in a study of blood T cell repertoires in COVID-19. Study-level background: T cells, B-cell-depleted T cells, or PBMCs supplied cDNA or gDNA.

A few counts support this clone. Under the authors' procedure: Amplification of reference gene primers was used by the study to estimate nucleated cell counts. Some clones are missing from TCRdb's copy, which holds only in-frame ones; the method was immunoSEQ multiplex PCR. D and trimming come from the DNA, and the V and J calls and clone size come from that table. The sample yields roughly 410,000 clones, around nine tenths seen once. This CDR3 has 13 amino acids. Trimming left V 4 bases short and J 10 bases short, with 14 bases between. Germline CDR1 and CDR2: SEHNR and FQNEAQ (reference sequence). The TCR comes from a middle-aged woman with COVID-19, enrolled during active disease. Sequenced: peripheral blood. The chain joins TRBV7-9 to TRBJ1-3; D not certain. CDR3 coding DNA: TGTGCCAGCAGCTCTAGCGGGGAGTGGACCATATATTTT. The encoded protein is CASSSSGEWTIYF.